The 30 T cell receptor beta chains given below trace back to one sample, sequenced in a study of identifying expanded T cells in peripheral blood. Clones were sequenced by immunoSEQ multiplex PCR, and TCRdb holds only the in-frame ones, with some missing. The table has tens of thousands of clones, around 90% seen once; the top ten hold approximately 5.4%. The sample taken for sequencing was blood. The receptors were sampled from a person between 18 and 70 years old in good health.

The chain links TRBV18 to TRBJ2-3; no firm D call. V was trimmed by 6 bases and J by 2 bases, leaving 9 bases between them. The CDR3 loop spans 13 amino acids. Germline V gives CDR1 KGHSH, CDR2 LQKENI. The chain's CDR3 is CASSPVATDTQYF. In DNA, the CDR3 is TGTGCCAGCTCGCCCGTGGCCACAGATACGCAGTATTTT.

J is TRBJ2-7 and V is TRBV15; 8 nucleotides align to TRBD1. This CDR3 contains 16 residues. Trimming cost V 1 base and J 1 base; bases outside gene matches: 6. The germline V gene encodes CDR1 LNHNV and CDR2 YYDKDF (reference sequence). For the CDR3, the DNA is TGTGCCACCAGCAGAGGTCGGGACAGGTCTTCCTACGAGCAGTACTTC. This translates into CATSRGRDRSSYEQYF. Based on the CDR3 plus reference TRBV15 and TRBJ2-7, the full variable domain is DAMVIQNPRYQVTQFGKPVTLSCSQTLNHNVMYWYQQKSSQAPKLLFHYYDKDFNNEADTPDNFQSRRPNTSFCFLDIRSPGLGDTAMYLCATSRGRDRSSYEQYFGPGTRLTVT.

V and J are TRBV30 and TRBJ1-1; D is ambiguous. Germline CDR1 and CDR2: GTSNPN and SVGIG (reference sequence). V was pared by 4 bases and J by 5 bases, with 8 bases between. The CDR3 sequence is 11 residues long. The CDR3 loop reads CAWIWGTEAFF. CDR3 nucleotide sequence: TGTGCCTGGATTTGGGGAACTGAAGCTTTCTTT.

The chain uses TRBV11-2 and TRBJ1-2; a possible D gene is TRBD1 (5 bases). Germline V CDR1 and CDR2: SGHAT, FQNNGV. Between the trimmed V and J ends, which lost 7 bases and 5 bases, there was a span of 20 bases. The CDR3 spans 15 residues. The CDR3 is CASTLSPGTDYGYTF. Written as DNA, the CDR3 is TGTGCCAGCACCCTCTCACCCGGGACCGATTATGGCTACACCTTC.

The chain links TRBV18 to TRBJ1-1; TRBD1 is a possible D gene (6 bases). The germline V gene has CDR1 KGHSH and CDR2 LQKENI. The CDR3 totals 14 residues. V lost 0 bases and J 6 bases, leaving 11 bases between the germline ends. The CDR3 DNA reads as TGTGCCAGCTCACCACCAGGGGGGAGAGCTGAAGCTTTCTTT. It yields the protein CASSPPGGRAEAFF.

The V call is TRBV7-3, the J call TRBJ2-1; maybe TRBD2 (7 bases). The CDR3 contains 15 residues. CDR1 SGHTA and CDR2 FQGTGA come from the germline V gene. The ends were cut back, 2 bases at V and 9 bases at J, with 17 bases in the middle. CDR3 nucleotides: TGTGCCAGCAGCTTATTATCCGAGGGAGGGGGTGAGCAGTTCTTC. Amino acids: CASSLLSEGGGEQFF.

The chain employs TRBV25-1 and TRBJ1-1, with 8 bases matching TRBD1. Trimming removed 6 bases from V and 6 bases from J; junction bases left unmatched: 15. The CDR3 contains 16 residues. Germline CDR1 is MGHDK and CDR2 is SYGVNS. The CDR3 bases are TGTGCCAGCAGCCGACGTAATCGGACAGGGATGCCTGAAGCTTTCTTT. It encodes CASSRRNRTGMPEAFF.

CDR3 amino acids: CASSETGINTEAFF. The DNA of the CDR3 is TGTGCCAGCAGCGAGACCGGTATAAACACTGAAGCTTTCTTT. The genes are TRBV27 and TRBJ1-1; D is ambiguous. V lost 6 bases to trimming and J lost 2 bases, with 13 bases between them. Germline loops: CDR1 MNHEY, CDR2 SMNVEV (reference sequence). The CDR3 length is 14 residues.

This chain links TRBV9 with TRBJ1-4; possible D gene TRBD1, 5 bases. Germline lookup yields CDR1 SGDLS and CDR2 YYNGEE. There are 16 residues in the CDR3. V lost 0 bases, J lost 0 bases, and 9 bases lay in between. In DNA, the CDR3 is TGTGCCAGCAGCGTAGACCTGGGGGCAACTAATGAAAAACTGTTTTTT. Encoded protein: CASSVDLGATNEKLFF.

This chain joins TRBV5-4 and TRBJ1-2; 7 bases fit TRBD1. Trimming took 4 bases from V and 8 from J; bases not matched to a gene: 20. Germline V gene sequence: CDR1 SGHNT, CDR2 YYREEE (reference sequence). The CDR3 is 17 amino acids. The CDR3 is CASSRDNNQGVIGGYTF. In nucleotides, the CDR3 is TGTGCCAGCAGCCGAGATAATAACCAGGGGGTGATCGGGGGCTACACCTTC.

The chain combines TRBV7-9 with TRBJ2-1, with D uncertain. The CDR3 loop spans 13 amino acids. CDR1 and CDR2 (germline): SEHNR, FQNEAQ (reference sequence). V was trimmed by 1 base and J by 4 bases, leaving 5 bases between them. The CDR3 here is CASSLVRYNEQFF. The CDR3 DNA reads TGTGCCAGCAGCTTAGTCAGGTACAATGAGCAGTTCTTC.

This chain's CDR3 is CASSIYGDRLYSGNTIYF. Here the CDR3 DNA reads TGTGCCAGTAGTATATATGGGGACAGGCTATACTCTGGAAACACCATATATTTT. This rearrangement joins TRBV19 to TRBJ1-3, with 8 bases that match TRBD1. With V trimmed by 2 bases and J by 0 bases, 9 bases remained unmatched. The CDR3 has 18 residues. CDR1 and CDR2 (germline): LNHDA, SQIVND (reference sequence).

The chain uses TRBV9 and TRBJ2-3; no clear D. CDR1 is SGDLS and CDR2 is YYNGEE in the germline V gene. The CDR3 has 16 residues. Trimming pared 0 bases from V and 5 bases from J, leaving 16 bases between. CDR3 DNA: TGTGCCAGCAGCGTAGGAGGCCGCCTTTCAAGAGATACGCAGTATTTT. This encodes CASSVGGRLSRDTQYF.

The chain couples TRBV5-1 to TRBJ2-5; possibly TRBD2 for D (6 bases). The CDR3 is made up of 13 amino acids. The V and J ends lost 4 bases and 2 bases respectively, with 9 bases between them. CDR1 is SGHRS and CDR2 is YFSETQ in the germline V gene. The CDR3 nucleotides are TGCGCCAGCAGCCCGGGACTTCAAGAGACCCAGTACTTC. It translates to CASSPGLQETQYF.

CDR3 coding DNA: TGTGCCAGTAGTGCCCAGGGAGGGGGGGGCCCACGTAATTCACCCCTCCACTTT. It yields the protein CASSAQGGGGPRNSPLHF. The V gene is TRBV19, the J gene TRBJ1-6, with D possibly matching TRBD1 (6 bases). There are 18 residues in the CDR3. V shed 5 bases and J shed 6 bases, with 23 bases lying between them. Germline CDR1 LNHDA, CDR2 SQIVND (reference sequence).

A few counts support this clone. The CDR3 DNA follows: TGCAGCGTTGACAGGGTCTATGGCTACACCTTC. Translated, it gives CSVDRVYGYTF. V and J are TRBV29-1 and TRBJ1-2, with D perhaps TRBD1 (5 bases). Looked up from germline, CDR1 is SQVTM and CDR2 is ANQGSEA. The CDR3 spans 11 residues. Trimming removed 3 bases at V and 4 bases at J, with 6 bases between.

V and J are TRBV7-8 and TRBJ2-6, with a weak D call TRBD2 (6 bases). Germline values: CDR1 SGHVS, CDR2 FQNEAQ. CDR3 length: 15 amino acids. The V end was cut by 6 bases, the J end by 4 bases, with 13 bases between. The CDR3: CASSQEGSGANVLTF. The CDR3 DNA reads as TGTGCCAGCAGTCAGGAGGGGAGCGGGGCCAACGTCCTGACTTTC.

The genes are TRBV7-3 and TRBJ2-2, with D uncertain. Germline CDR1 and CDR2: SGHTA and FQGTGA. Trimming stripped 2 bases from V and 0 bases from J, with 10 bases between. The CDR3 is 16 amino acids. The CDR3 loop is CASSLSPPPNTGELFF. The CDR3 nucleotides are TGTGCCAGCAGCTTATCCCCACCCCCGAACACCGGGGAGCTGTTTTTT.

This clone appeared a single time. V usage is TRBV7-8 and J usage is TRBJ1-6; no definite D call. Germline values: CDR1 SGHVS, CDR2 FQNEAQ. Trimming cost V 1 base and J 10 bases, with 8 bases left between them. The CDR3 covers 13 residues. The CDR3 DNA reads as TGTGCCAGCAGCTTAGACAGAAACTCACCCCTCCACTTT. It is translated as CASSLDRNSPLHF.

The chain joins TRBV5-1 to TRBJ1-2, with D unresolved. Trimming cost V 0 bases and J 6 bases, with 3 bases left between them. CDR3 length: 11 residues. CDR1 is SGHRS and CDR2 is YFSETQ in the germline V gene. CDR3 bases: TGCGCCAGCAGCTTGGGGAATGGCTACACCTTC. It is translated as CASSLGNGYTF.

This chain joins TRBV19 and TRBJ1-1; D is unclear. Trimming took 5 bases from V and 8 from J, leaving 18 bases between them. From germline, CDR1 is LNHDA and CDR2 SQIVND (reference sequence). The CDR3 length is 14 residues. DNA for the CDR3: TGTGCCAGTAGTTATCAACCCATGGGCCCCGAAGCTTTCTTT. Translating it yields CASSYQPMGPEAFF.

In this sample, this clone turned up a few times. The chain recombines TRBV18 with TRBJ2-1, with D perhaps matching TRBD2 (5 bases). Germline lookup yields CDR1 KGHSH and CDR2 LQKENI. V was cut by 4 bases and J by 0 bases, with 10 bases left in between. The CDR3 totals 15 residues. The CDR3 nucleotides are TGTGCCAGCTCACGTGGAGGAGGCTCCTACAATGAGCAGTTCTTC. This encodes CASSRGGGSYNEQFF. The entire variable domain, with the rest obtained from reference TRBV18 and TRBJ2-1, is as follows: NAGVMQNPRHLVRRRGQEARLRCSPMKGHSHVYWYRQLPEEGLKFMVYLQKENIIDESGMPKERFSAEFPKEGPSILRIQQVVRGDSAAYFCASSRGGGSYNEQFFGPGTRLTVL.

The chain has TRBV11-3 and TRBJ2-5; D might be TRBD2 (6 bases). The CDR3 has 14 amino acids. The germline V and J ends were trimmed by 1 base and 9 bases, with 15 bases remaining between them. Germline CDR1 and CDR2: SGHNT and YENEEA. CDR3 DNA: TGTGCCAGCAGCTTAGGGAGCGGACCGGGGGCCCAGTACTTC. Encoded protein: CASSLGSGPGAQYF. The full variable domain, with the rest looked up from reference TRBV11-3 and TRBJ2-5, is EAGVVQSPRYKIIEKKQPVAFWCNPISGHNTLYWYLQNLGQGPELLIRYENEEAVDDSQLPKDRFSAERLKGVDSTLKIQPAELGDSAVYLCASSLGSGPGAQYFGPGTRLLVL.

This chain connects TRBV5-1 to TRBJ2-7; 8 nucleotides match TRBD1. This CDR3 has 13 amino acids. Germline CDR1 reads SGHRS; CDR2 reads YFSETQ. V shed 7 bases and J 0 bases; nucleotides not matched to a gene: 3. Here the CDR3 DNA reads TGCGCCAGCGGCGGACAGGGCTCCTACGAGCAGTACTTC. Translating gives CASGGQGSYEQYF.

This clone was observed a few times. The rearrangement joins TRBV4-1 to TRBJ1-5; D possibly corresponds to TRBD1 (5 bases). The V end was cut by 0 bases, the J end by 2 bases, with 11 bases between. The CDR3 contains 16 residues. CDR1 MGHRA and CDR2 YSYEKL come from the germline V gene. CDR3 nucleotides: TGCGCCAGCAGCCAAGATCGAGGGGTCGGCAATCAGCCCCAGCATTTT. The encoded protein is CASSQDRGVGNQPQHF.

The CDR3: CASSLRVSGRAFPDTQYF. DNA for the CDR3: TGTGCCAGCAGCTTACGGGTTAGCGGGAGGGCCTTCCCAGATACGCAGTATTTT. The chain has TRBV11-2 and TRBJ2-3; 11 nucleotides line up with TRBD2. The CDR3 sequence is 18 residues long. Germline V gives CDR1 SGHAT, CDR2 FQNNGV. J was trimmed by 4 bases and V by 2 bases; bases with no gene match: 11.

By share, this clone ranks as medium-sized. The chain is built from TRBV6-1 and TRBJ1-5, with D tentatively TRBD1 (5 bases). In germline, CDR1 is MNHNS, CDR2 SASEGT. This CDR3 region has 13 residues. V shed 3 bases and J shed 5 bases, with 8 bases lying between them. CDR3 amino acids: CASSDRGYQPQHF. CDR3 coding DNA: TGTGCCAGCAGTGATAGGGGATATCAGCCCCAGCATTTT.

The chain links TRBV7-2 to TRBJ2-6, with D possibly matching TRBD1 (5 bases). The germline V gene encodes CDR1 SGHTA and CDR2 FQGNSA. V was shortened by 2 bases and J by 0 bases, with 14 bases between the two germline ends. There are 18 residues in the CDR3. CDR3: CASSLQGTRISGANVLTF. DNA of the CDR3: TGTGCCAGCAGCTTACAGGGTACCCGAATCTCTGGGGCCAACGTCCTGACTTTC.

The chain has TRBV18 and TRBJ1-5; D remains unclear. Germline V CDR1 and CDR2: KGHSH, LQKENI. With 5 bases removed from V and 4 bases from J, the gap between germline ends came to 6 bases. This CDR3 has 12 amino acids. DNA for the CDR3: TGTGCCAGCTCAACCGGAAATCAGCCCCAGCATTTT. This sequence encodes CASSTGNQPQHF.

This chain links TRBV6-5 with TRBJ1-2; TRBD1 matches 7 bases. The CDR3 contains 15 residues. Trimming at V came to 6 bases and at J to 8 bases, leaving 15 bases not matched to a gene. Per the germline V gene, CDR1 is MNHEY and CDR2 is SVGAGI. The CDR3 DNA is TGTGCCAGCAGGAAAAACGAAGGGGGCGCGGAGGGCTACACCTTC. Its translation is CASRKNEGGAEGYTF.